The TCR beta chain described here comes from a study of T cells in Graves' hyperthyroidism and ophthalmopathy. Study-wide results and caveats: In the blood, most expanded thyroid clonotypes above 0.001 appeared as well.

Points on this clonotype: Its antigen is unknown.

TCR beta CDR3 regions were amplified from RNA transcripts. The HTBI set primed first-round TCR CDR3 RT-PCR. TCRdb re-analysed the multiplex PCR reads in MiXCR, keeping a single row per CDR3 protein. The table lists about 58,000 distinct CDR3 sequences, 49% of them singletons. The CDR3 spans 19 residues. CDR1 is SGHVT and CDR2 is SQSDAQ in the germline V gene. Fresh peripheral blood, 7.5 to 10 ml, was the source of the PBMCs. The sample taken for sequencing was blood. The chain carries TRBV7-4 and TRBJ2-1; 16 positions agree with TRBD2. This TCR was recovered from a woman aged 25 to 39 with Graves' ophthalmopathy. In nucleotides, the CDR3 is TGTGCTAGTGGTTTGGCCGCGGGGACTAGCGGGAGGGCCTACAATGAGCAGTTCTTC. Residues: CASGLAAGTSGRAYNEQFF.